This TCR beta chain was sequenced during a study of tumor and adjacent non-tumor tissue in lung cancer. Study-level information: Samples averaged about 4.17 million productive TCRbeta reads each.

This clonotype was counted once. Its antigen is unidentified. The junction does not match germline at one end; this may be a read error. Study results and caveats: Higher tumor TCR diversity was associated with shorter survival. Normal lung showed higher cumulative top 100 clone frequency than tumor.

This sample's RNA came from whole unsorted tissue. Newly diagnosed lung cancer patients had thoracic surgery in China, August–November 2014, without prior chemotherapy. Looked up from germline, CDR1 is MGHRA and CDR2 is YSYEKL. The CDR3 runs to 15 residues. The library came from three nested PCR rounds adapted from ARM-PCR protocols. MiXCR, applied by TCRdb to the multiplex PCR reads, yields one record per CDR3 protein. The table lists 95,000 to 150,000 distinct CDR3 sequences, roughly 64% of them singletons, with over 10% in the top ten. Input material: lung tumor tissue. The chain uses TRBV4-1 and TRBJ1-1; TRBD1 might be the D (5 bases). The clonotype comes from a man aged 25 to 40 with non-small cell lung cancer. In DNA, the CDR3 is TGCGCCAACGGCCAAGACCTGGGGGTGAACACTGAGGCTTTCTTT. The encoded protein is CANGQDLGVNTEAFF.